There are a few counts of the clone carrying this T cell receptor (beta chain). RNA transcripts yielded amplified TCR beta CDR3 regions. An initial round of RT-PCR targeting the TCR CDR3 relied on the HTBI primer set. TCRdb itself ran the multiplex PCR reads through MiXCR, one entry per CDR3 protein. The sample shows nearly 750,000 distinct CDR3 sequences, just over 35% of them seen only once. V was shortened by 4 bases and J by 4 bases, with 16 bases between the two germline ends. The CDR3 runs 15 residues. Germline V gene data show CDR1 as SGHTA and CDR2 as FQGNSA. This sample is part of a study of T cells in Graves' hyperthyroidism and ophthalmopathy.

The receptor was isolated from a woman in her forties with Graves' hyperthyroidism. Sequenced sample: blood. This chain joins TRBV7-2 and TRBJ1-1, with D unclear. The chain's CDR3 is CASSSRTEWGTEAFF. CDR3 nucleotide sequence: TGTGCCAGCAGCTCACGGACTGAATGGGGCACTGAAGCTTTCTTT. The complete variable domain, with remaining parts taken from reference TRBV7-2 and TRBJ1-1, reads GAGVSQSPSNKVTEKGKDVELRCDPISGHTALYWYRQSLGQGLEFLIYFQGNSAPDKSGLPSDRFSAERTGGSVSTLTIQRTQQEDSAVYLCASSSRTEWGTEAFFGQGTRLTVV.